This is a list of T cell receptor beta chains from one sample in a study of blood T cell repertoires in COVID-19. Repertoires were generated with immunoSEQ multiplex PCR, while TCRdb's copy carries only in-frame clones and drops some. Among approximately 150,000 clones, 85% were seen once, and the ten largest hold more than 5%. What was sequenced was PBMCs or T cells enriched from blood (not recorded which). The origin of the receptors is a woman aged 35 to 49 who had recovered from COVID-19. Both conserved end residues are part of each CDR3. A D gene is named only where the DNA matches it firmly. For some rows the clone size is stated as once, few or many, or as a class when expanded; others skip it.

D gene	V gene	clone size	J gene	CDR3 DNA	CDR3 protein
TRBD1	TRBV9	once	TRBJ1-1	TGTGCCAGCAGCGCCTTGACAGGGCGATTAGCTGAAGCTTTCTTT	CASSALTGRLAEAFF
TRBD1	TRBV27	.	TRBJ2-2	TGTGCCAGCAGGAGGGAAACGACAGGGGGCCTGAACACCGGGGAGCTGTTTTTT	CASRRETTGGLNTGELFF
.	TRBV21-1	.	TRBJ2-2	TGTGCCAGCAGCAAAGGGGTCCCACTAGTCCTGTCGAACACCGGGGAGCTGTTTTTT	CASSKGVPLVLSNTGELFF
.	TRBV13	.	TRBJ2-5	TGTGCCAGCAGCTTAAGGGCTAGCGTAGAGACCCAGTACTTC	CASSLRASVETQYF
.	TRBV7-6	.	TRBJ2-7	TGTGCCAGCAGCTTAGTGGGGGCTTCAGGGCCCTTCTACGAGCAGTACTTC	CASSLVGASGPFYEQYF
.	TRBV5-1	.	TRBJ1-5	TGCGCCAGCGGATTATGGATTCGGACACACGGACAGCCCCAGCATTTT	CASGLWIRTHGQPQHF
TRBD1	TRBV14	many	TRBJ2-1	TGTGCCAGCAGCCATCCGAGGTGGGAGGACAGGGAGAATGAGCAGTTCTTC	CASSHPRWEDRENEQFF
TRBD1	TRBV7-9	.	TRBJ2-3	TGTGCCAGCAGCCCGCAGGGGACAGGGGATGCAGATACGCAGTATTTT	CASSPQGTGDADTQYF
.	TRBV7-6	.	TRBJ2-3	TGTGCCAGCAGCCAAGCTGGGGCCCGCACAGATACGCAGTATTTT	CASSQAGARTDTQYF
.	TRBV6-2/TRBV6-3	.	TRBJ1-5	TGTGCCAGCAGTTGGGGAGTTAAGCAGCCCCAGCATTTT	CASSWGVKQPQHF
.	TRBV3-1/TRBV3-2	.	TRBJ1-2	TGTGCCAGCAGCCAAGAGGCGCGGAGCAGTATAAACACCTTC	CASSQEARSSINTF
.	TRBV7-9	.	TRBJ1-1	TGTGCCAGCAATAGCGGGGAGGGCACTGAAGCTTTCTTT	CASNSGEGTEAFF
TRBD2	TRBV5-1	once	TRBJ2-5	TGCGCCAGCAGCTTGGGGCTAGCGGGAGTGATCCAAGAGACCCAGTACTTC	CASSLGLAGVIQETQYF
.	TRBV6-2/TRBV6-3	medium-sized	TRBJ2-3	TGTGCCAGCAGTTACGAGGGCGGGCACCGGGGAGATACGCAGTATTTT	CASSYEGGHRGDTQYF
TRBD1	TRBV19	few	TRBJ1-1	TGTGCCAGTAGTACAGAGACAGGGGGTAGGGAAACCGACACTGAAGCTTTCTTT	CASSTETGGRETDTEAFF
TRBD1	TRBV4-1	.	TRBJ2-7	TGCGCCAGCAGCCAGCCGGGACAGGGTATCTACGAGCAGTACTTC	CASSQPGQGIYEQYF
TRBD1	TRBV5-1	.	TRBJ1-5	TGCGCCAGCAGCCTGCAGGGGGTTAGCAATCAGCCCCAGCATTTT	CASSLQGVSNQPQHF
TRBD1	TRBV27	.	TRBJ2-5	TGTGCCAGCAGTGGGACAGGGGGTCGAACCCAGTACTTC	CASSGTGGRTQYF
TRBD2	TRBV7-9	.	TRBJ2-3	TGTGCCAGCAGCTTAGCGAGCGGGAGGGCCTCAGATACGCAGTATTTT	CASSLASGRASDTQYF
TRBD2	TRBV2	.	TRBJ2-1	TGTGCCAGCAGTGAAGCCGGGACTAGCGGGATAGGAGTCCATGAGCAGTTCTTC	CASSEAGTSGIGVHEQFF
TRBD2	TRBV4-1	.	TRBJ2-7	TGCGCCAGCAGCCAAGCCCCTAGCGGTCCCTACGAGCAGTACTTC	CASSQAPSGPYEQYF
TRBD2	TRBV3-1/TRBV3-2	.	TRBJ2-5	TGTGCCAGCAGCCAGGGTGGACTAGCCGTGACCCAGTACTTC	CASSQGGLAVTQYF
TRBD1	TRBV12-3/TRBV12-4	.	TRBJ2-1	TGTGCCAGCAGCCGACAGGGGGCTCGGGAGCAGTTCTTC	CASSRQGAREQFF
TRBD2	TRBV15	.	TRBJ2-1	TGTGCCACCAGCAGAGGACTAGCGGGGCCCCTCTACAATGAGCAGTTCTTC	CATSRGLAGPLYNEQFF
TRBD1	TRBV29-1	.	TRBJ1-2	TGCAGCGTTGAAGAAGGGACAGGGACTGACTATGGCTACACCTTC	CSVEEGTGTDYGYTF
TRBD2	TRBV12-3/TRBV12-4	.	TRBJ2-3	TGTGCCAGCACCTCCGATCGGGCGGGGGGGCAGTATTTT	CASTSDRAGGQYF
.	TRBV9	few	TRBJ2-1	TGTGCCAGCAGCGTCGTTTCCGGTGACAATGAGCAGTTCTTC	CASSVVSGDNEQFF
TRBD1	TRBV2	.	TRBJ2-7	TGTGCCAGCAGTGATCAGGGACAGGACTACGAGCAGTACTTC	CASSDQGQDYEQYF
TRBD2	TRBV30	.	TRBJ2-7	TGTGCCTGGTCTACCGGGACTACCCGCTACGAGCAGTACTTC	CAWSTGTTRYEQYF
TRBD1	TRBV9	.	TRBJ1-1	TGTGCCAGCAGCGCTGCGGTTTTAGGGGGCAACACTGAAGCTTTCTTT	CASSAAVLGGNTEAFF
.	TRBV5-6	.	TRBJ2-7	TGTGCCAGCAGCTTGGAACCCACTTACGAGCAGTACTTC	CASSLEPTYEQYF
TRBD1	TRBV5-1	.	TRBJ1-2	TGCGCCAGCAGCTCAGAGGGACAGGCTGGCTATGGCTACACCTTC	CASSSEGQAGYGYTF